Listed here is a single T cell receptor (beta chain). The sample is drawn from a study of blood T cell repertoires in COVID-19. Whole-study context: The samples span acute and convalescent COVID-19 from the United States, Italy and Spain. From T cells, B-cell-depleted T cells, or PBMCs came the material, which was cDNA or gDNA.

Authors' data handling: Reference gene primers were amplified, and this amplification served to estimate nucleated cell counts. The protocol was immunoSEQ multiplex PCR, while the TCRdb copy is restricted to in-frame clones and leaves out a portion. Clone size and the V and J calls come from that table; the DNA yielded D and trimming. The sample contains some 83,000 clones, around 81% of which appear only once. The CDR3 loop spans 13 amino acids. In germline, CDR1 is LGHDT, CDR2 YNNKEL (reference sequence). The ends were cut back, 4 bases at V and 4 bases at J, with 10 bases in the middle. The sequencing sample was made of peripheral blood. This clonotype originated in a man older than 75 with acute or convalescent COVID-19. This rearrangement joins TRBV3-1 (or the pseudogene TRBV3-2) to TRBJ1-1, with D possibly being TRBD1 (5 bases). In nucleotides, the CDR3 is TGTGCCAGCAGCCCCCGGGGGATCACTGAAGCTTTCTTT. Translation gives CASSPRGITEAFF.